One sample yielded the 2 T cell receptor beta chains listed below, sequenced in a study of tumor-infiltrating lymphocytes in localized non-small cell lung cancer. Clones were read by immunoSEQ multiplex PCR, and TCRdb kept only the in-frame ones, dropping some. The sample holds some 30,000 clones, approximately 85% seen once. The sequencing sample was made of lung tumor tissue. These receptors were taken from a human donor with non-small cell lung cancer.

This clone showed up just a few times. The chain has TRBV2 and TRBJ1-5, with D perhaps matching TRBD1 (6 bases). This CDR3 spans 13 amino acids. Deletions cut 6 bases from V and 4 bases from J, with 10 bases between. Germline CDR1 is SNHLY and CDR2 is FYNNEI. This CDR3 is CASRDRSNQPQHF. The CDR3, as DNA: TGTGCCAGCAGGGACAGATCAAATCAGCCCCAGCATTTT.

The CDR3 protein is CASSRGTVGNTIYF. For the CDR3, the DNA is TGTGCCAGCAGTCGGGGGACAGTAGGAAACACCATATATTTT. The gene calls are TRBV6-6 and TRBJ1-3, with 7 bases that match TRBD1. The CDR3 sequence is 14 residues long. Trimming at V came to 5 bases and at J to 4 bases, leaving 5 bases not matched to a gene. Germline CDR1 and CDR2: MNHNY and SVGAGI (reference sequence).